This entry concerns a single TCR beta chain. Antigen specificity is unknown. The data are from a study of post-analysis software for immune sequencing data. Study-wide results and caveats: With F measure, samples from one preparation batch clustered together strongly. People with multiple sclerosis had a significantly lower normalized Chao1 diversity than controls did. Patients carried a handful of TRBV segments more frequently than controls did, and TRBV5-6, TRBV5-1 and TRBV20-1 were among them.

The CDR3 extends over 13 amino acids. V was cut by 11 bases and J by 5 bases, with 19 bases left in between. CDR1 is LNHDA and CDR2 is SQIVND in the germline V gene (reference sequence). The TCR beta cDNA libraries carried unique molecular identifiers. Once about 0.95 to 10 million T cells were used, about 490,000 cDNA molecules resulted. TCRdb re-called the PCR reads through MiXCR, storing one row per CDR3 protein. The table has 550,000 to 700,000 distinct CDR3 sequences, around 47% seen once. Sequencing was done on a sample of blood. The TCR originated in a girl between 10 and 17 years old with multiple sclerosis. The chain links TRBV19 to TRBJ2-7, with D perhaps being TRBD1 or TRBD2 (5 bases each). CDR3 sequence: CASQGRRMDEQYF. CDR3 bases: TGTGCCTCCCAGGGACGGCGGATGGACGAGCAGTACTTC.